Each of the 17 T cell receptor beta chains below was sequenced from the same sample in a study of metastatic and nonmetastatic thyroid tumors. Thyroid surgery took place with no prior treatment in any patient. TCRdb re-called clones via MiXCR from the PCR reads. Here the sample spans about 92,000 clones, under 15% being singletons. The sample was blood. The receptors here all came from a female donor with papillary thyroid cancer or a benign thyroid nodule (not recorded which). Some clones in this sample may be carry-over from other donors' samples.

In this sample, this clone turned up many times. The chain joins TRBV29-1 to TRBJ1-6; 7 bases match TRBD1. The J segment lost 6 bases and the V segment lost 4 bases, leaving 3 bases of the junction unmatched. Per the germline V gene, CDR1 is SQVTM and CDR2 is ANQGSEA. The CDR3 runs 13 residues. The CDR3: CSVADRANSPLHF. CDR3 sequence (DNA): TGCAGCGTTGCCGACAGGGCTAATTCACCCCTCCACTTT.

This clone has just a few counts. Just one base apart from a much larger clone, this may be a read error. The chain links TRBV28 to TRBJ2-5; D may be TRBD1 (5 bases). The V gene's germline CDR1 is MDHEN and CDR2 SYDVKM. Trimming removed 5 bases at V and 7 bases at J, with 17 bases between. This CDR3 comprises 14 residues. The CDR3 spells CASSGHRSPGTQYF. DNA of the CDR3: TGTGCCAGCAGTGGGCACAGGAGCCCGGGGACCCAGTACTTC.

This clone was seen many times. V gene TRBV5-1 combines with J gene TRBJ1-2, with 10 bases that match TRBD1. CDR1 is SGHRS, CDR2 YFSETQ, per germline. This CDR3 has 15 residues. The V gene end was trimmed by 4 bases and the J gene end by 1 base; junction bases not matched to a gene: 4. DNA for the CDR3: TGCGCCAGCAGCGACAGGGGGCGAGGTAACTATGGCTACACCTTC. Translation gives CASSDRGRGNYGYTF.

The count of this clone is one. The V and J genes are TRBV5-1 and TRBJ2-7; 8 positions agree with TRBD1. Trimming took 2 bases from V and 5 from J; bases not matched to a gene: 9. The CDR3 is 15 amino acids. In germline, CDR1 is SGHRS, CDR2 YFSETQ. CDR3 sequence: CASSFGQGTFHEQYF. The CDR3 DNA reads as TGCGCCAGCAGCTTTGGACAGGGAACGTTCCACGAGCAGTACTTC. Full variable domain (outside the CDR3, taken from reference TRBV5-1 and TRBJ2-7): KAGVTQTPRYLIKTRGQQVTLSCSPISGHRSVSWYQQTPGQGLQFLFEYFSETQRNKGNFPGRFSGRQFSNSRSEMNVSTLELGDSALYLCASSFGQGTFHEQYFGPGTRLTVT.

CDR3: CASSQDSGYTDTQYF. CDR3 DNA sequence: TGCGCCAGCAGCCAAGATAGCGGCTACACAGATACGCAGTATTTT. The rearrangement joins TRBV4-1 to TRBJ2-3, with a weak D call TRBD2 (6 bases). Germline V CDR1 and CDR2: MGHRA, YSYEKL. V was trimmed by 0 bases and J by 2 bases, leaving 9 bases between them. The CDR3 runs 15 residues.

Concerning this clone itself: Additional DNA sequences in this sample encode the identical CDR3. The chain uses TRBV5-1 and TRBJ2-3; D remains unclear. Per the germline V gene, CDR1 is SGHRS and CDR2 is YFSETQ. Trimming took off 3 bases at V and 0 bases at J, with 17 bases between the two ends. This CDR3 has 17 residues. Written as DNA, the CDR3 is TGCGCCAGCAGCTCGTACTCTACACTGGAGAGCACAGATACGCAGTATTTT. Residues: CASSSYSTLESTDTQYF.

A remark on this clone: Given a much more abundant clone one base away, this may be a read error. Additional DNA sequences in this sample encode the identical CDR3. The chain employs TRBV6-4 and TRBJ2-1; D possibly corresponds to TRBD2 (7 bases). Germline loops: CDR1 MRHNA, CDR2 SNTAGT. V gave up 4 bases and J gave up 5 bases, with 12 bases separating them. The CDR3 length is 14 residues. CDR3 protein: CASSAGGPHNEQFF. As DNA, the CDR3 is TGTGCCAGCAGTGCCGGGGGGCCACACAATGAGCAGTTCTTC.

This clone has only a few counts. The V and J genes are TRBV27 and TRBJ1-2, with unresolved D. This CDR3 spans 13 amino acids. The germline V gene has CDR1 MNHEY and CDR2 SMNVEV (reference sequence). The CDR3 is CSISYRVGYGYTF. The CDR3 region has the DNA TGTTCCATCAGTTATCGGGTGGGCTATGGCTACACCTTC.

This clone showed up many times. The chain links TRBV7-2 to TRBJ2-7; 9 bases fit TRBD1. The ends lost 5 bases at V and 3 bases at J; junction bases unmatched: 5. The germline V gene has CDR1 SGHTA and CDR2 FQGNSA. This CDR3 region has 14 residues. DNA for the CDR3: TGTGCCAGCAGCCCCGGGACAGGGTTCTACGAGCAGTACTTC. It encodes CASSPGTGFYEQYF.

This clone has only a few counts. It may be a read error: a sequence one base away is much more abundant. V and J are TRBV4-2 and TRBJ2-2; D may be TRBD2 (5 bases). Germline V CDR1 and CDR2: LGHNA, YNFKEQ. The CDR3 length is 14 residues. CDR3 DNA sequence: TGTGCCAGCAGCCAAGAGAAGAACACCGGGGAGCGGTTTTTT. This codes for CASSQEKNTGERFF.

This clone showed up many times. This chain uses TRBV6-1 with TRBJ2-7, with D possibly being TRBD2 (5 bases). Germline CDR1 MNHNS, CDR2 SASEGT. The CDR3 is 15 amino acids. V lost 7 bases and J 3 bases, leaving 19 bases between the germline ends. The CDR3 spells CASTWLAEEGYEQYF. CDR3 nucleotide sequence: TGTGCCAGCACGTGGCTCGCGGAGGAAGGCTACGAGCAGTACTTC.

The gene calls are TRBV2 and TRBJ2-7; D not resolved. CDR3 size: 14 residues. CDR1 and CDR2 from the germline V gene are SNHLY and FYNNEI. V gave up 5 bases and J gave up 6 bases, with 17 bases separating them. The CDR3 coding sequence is TGTGCCAGCAGTCCAATGGGAAGAGGTCCCGAGCAGTACTTC. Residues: CASSPMGRGPEQYF.

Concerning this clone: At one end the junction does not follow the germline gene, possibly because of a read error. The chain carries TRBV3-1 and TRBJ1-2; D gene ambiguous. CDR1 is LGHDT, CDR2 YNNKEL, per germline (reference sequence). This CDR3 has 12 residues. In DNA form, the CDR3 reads TGTGCCAGCACCCAAACGGGATATGGCTACACCTTC. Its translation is CASTQTGYGYTF.

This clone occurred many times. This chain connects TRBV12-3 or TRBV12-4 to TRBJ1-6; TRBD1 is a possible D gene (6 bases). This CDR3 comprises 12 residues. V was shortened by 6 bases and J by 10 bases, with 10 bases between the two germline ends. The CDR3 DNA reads TGTGCCAGCAGGCAGGGGCGATCACCCCTCCACTTT. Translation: CASRQGRSPLHF.

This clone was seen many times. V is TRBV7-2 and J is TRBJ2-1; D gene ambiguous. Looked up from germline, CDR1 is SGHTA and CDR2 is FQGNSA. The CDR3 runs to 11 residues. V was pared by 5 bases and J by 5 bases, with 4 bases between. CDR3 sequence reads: CASSGNNEQFF. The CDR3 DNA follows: TGTGCCAGCAGCGGTAACAATGAGCAGTTCTTC.

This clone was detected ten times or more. The CDR3 is CASSIEAETINQPQHF. In nucleotides, the CDR3 is TGTGCCAGTAGTATAGAGGCTGAGACAATCAATCAGCCCCAGCATTTT. This chain joins TRBV19 and TRBJ1-5, with D unresolved. This CDR3 spans 16 amino acids. The V end was cut by 0 bases, the J end by 3 bases, with 12 bases between. Per the germline V gene, CDR1 is LNHDA and CDR2 is SQIVND (reference sequence).

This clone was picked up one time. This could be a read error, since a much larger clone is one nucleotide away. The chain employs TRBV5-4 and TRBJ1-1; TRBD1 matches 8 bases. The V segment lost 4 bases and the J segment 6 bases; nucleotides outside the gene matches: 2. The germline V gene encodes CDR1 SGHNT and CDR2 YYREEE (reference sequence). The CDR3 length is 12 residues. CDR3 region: CASSTDRAEAFF. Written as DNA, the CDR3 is TGTGCCAGCAGCACGGACAGGGCTGAAGCTTTCTTT.